The rows below give T cell receptor beta chains drawn from one sample of a study. MiXCR was run by TCRdb on the RT-PCR reads, yielding one entry per CDR3 protein. Of about 680,000 distinct CDR3 sequences in the sample, 14% were seen once. The sample taken for sequencing was memory CD4+ T cells from blood. The receptor set was obtained from a female donor in good health, serving as a healthy control. CDR3s include the opening cysteine and the closing phenylalanine or tryptophan. A D gene is named only where the DNA matches it firmly. The size of a clone is reported for some rows only, either as once, few or many, or as a class for expanded clones.

d_call: -; j_call: TRBJ2-2; clone_size: -; v_call: TRBV20-1; cdr3_aa: CSAEGGPLNTGELFF; cdr3_nt: TGCAGTGCTGAGGGGGGCCCCCTAAACACCGGGGAGCTGTTTTTT
d_call: -; j_call: TRBJ2-7; clone_size: -; v_call: TRBV5-4; cdr3_aa: CASSLQAGPYEQYF; cdr3_nt: TGTGCCAGCAGCTTACAAGCGGGCCCCTACGAGCAGTACTTC
d_call: TRBD2; j_call: TRBJ2-1; clone_size: once; v_call: TRBV3-1; cdr3_aa: CASSQDRVLAGNEQFF; cdr3_nt: TGTGCCAGCAGCCAAGATCGGGTGTTAGCGGGAAATGAGCAGTTCTTC
d_call: -; j_call: TRBJ2-1; clone_size: many; v_call: TRBV20-1; cdr3_aa: CSARDRLATPEQFF; cdr3_nt: TGCAGTGCTAGAGATCGGTTAGCTACCCCTGAGCAGTTCTTC
d_call: TRBD2; j_call: TRBJ2-5; clone_size: many; v_call: TRBV29-1; cdr3_aa: CSVVGSGSSETQYF; cdr3_nt: TGCAGCGTTGTTGGTAGCGGGAGTTCTGAGACCCAGTACTTC
d_call: TRBD2; j_call: TRBJ2-2; clone_size: -; v_call: TRBV27; cdr3_aa: CASSLSPSGGTTGELFF; cdr3_nt: TGTGCCAGCAGTTTATCGCCTAGCGGAGGGACCACCGGGGAGCTGTTTTTT
d_call: -; j_call: TRBJ1-2; clone_size: few; v_call: TRBV6-6; cdr3_aa: CASSSEGQTGYTF; cdr3_nt: TGTGCCAGCAGTTCGGAGGGACAAACTGGCTACACCTTC
d_call: -; j_call: TRBJ2-1; clone_size: many; v_call: TRBV11-2; cdr3_aa: CASSIGPEQFF; cdr3_nt: TGTGCCAGCAGCATAGGACCCGAGCAGTTCTTC
d_call: TRBD2; j_call: TRBJ2-3; clone_size: many; v_call: TRBV20-1; cdr3_aa: CSAGLLAGGQYTQYF; cdr3_nt: TGCAGTGCTGGCCTGCTAGCGGGAGGCCAATATACGCAGTATTTT
d_call: TRBD1; j_call: TRBJ1-1; clone_size: many; v_call: TRBV20-1; cdr3_aa: CSSPGQNFEAFF; cdr3_nt: TGCAGCTCACCGGGACAGAATTTTGAAGCTTTCTTT
d_call: -; j_call: TRBJ2-7; clone_size: many; v_call: TRBV5-1; cdr3_aa: CASSSDGRYEQYF; cdr3_nt: TGCGCCAGCAGCTCGGACGGCCGATACGAGCAGTACTTC
d_call: -; j_call: TRBJ1-6; clone_size: few; v_call: TRBV20-1; cdr3_aa: CSAGRGLESPLHF; cdr3_nt: TGCAGTGCTGGGCGGGGGTTGGAATCACCCCTCCACTTT
d_call: TRBD2; j_call: TRBJ2-1; clone_size: -; v_call: TRBV7-2; cdr3_aa: CASSRGLAGAYNEQFF; cdr3_nt: TGTGCCAGCAGCCGGGGACTAGCGGGGGCCTACAATGAGCAGTTCTTC
d_call: -; j_call: TRBJ2-7; clone_size: -; v_call: TRBV28; cdr3_aa: CASSLWGLGSHEQYF; cdr3_nt: TGTGCCAGCAGTTTATGGGGGCTAGGCTCCCACGAGCAGTACTTC
d_call: -; j_call: TRBJ2-5; clone_size: many; v_call: TRBV9; cdr3_aa: CASSVYRGPQETQYF; cdr3_nt: TGTGCCAGCAGCGTTTACAGAGGACCGCAAGAGACCCAGTACTTC